A single sample gave rise to the 15 T cell receptor beta chains below, sequenced in a study of control samples from healthy donors and cancer patients (dated by TCRdb to about 2020). Library method: the immunoSEQ multiplex PCR assay. The immuneACCESS repertoire file appears here via TCRdb, limited to in-frame rearrangements. These files lack a portion of the clones; in checked studies, under half of the deficit traces to unresolved V genes, and the cause of the others is not known. The sample table lists around 130,000 clones, 75% to 95% of them with a count of one. The leading ten clones occupy approximately 2.7% of the sample. Material: blood. These receptors were collected from a man aged 18 to 29 in good health.

A word on this clone: The junction departs from germline at one end; a sequencing error may be responsible. V usage is TRBV6-5 and J usage is TRBJ2-7; 9 nucleotides align to TRBD2. The germline V gene has CDR1 MNHEY and CDR2 SVGAGI. This CDR3 spans 14 amino acids. In nucleotides, the CDR3 is TGTGCCAGTAGTTACGAGGCGGGAGGGGGGGAGCAGTACTTC. This sequence encodes CASSYEAGGGEQYF.

The chain recombines TRBV24-1 with TRBJ2-2; no firm D call. Looked up from germline, CDR1 is KGHDR and CDR2 is SFDVKD. V was pared by 5 bases and J by 3 bases, with 3 bases between. The CDR3 runs 12 residues. CDR3 nucleotide sequence: TGTGCCACCAGTGGGTACACCGGGGAGCTGTTTTTT. Protein sequence: CATSGYTGELFF.

This chain joins TRBV9 and TRBJ1-5; D possibly corresponds to TRBD1 (5 bases). The CDR3 contains 15 residues. The V end was cut by 4 bases, the J end by 2 bases, with 13 bases between. Germline values: CDR1 SGDLS, CDR2 YYNGEE. The CDR3 DNA sequence: TGTGCCAGCAGCCCCGGGGGGGGAGGCAATCAGCCCCAGCATTTT. Amino acids: CASSPGGGGNQPQHF. The variable domain in full, completed from reference TRBV9 and TRBJ1-5, reads DSGVTQTPKHLITATGQRVTLRCSPRSGDLSVYWYQQSLDQGLQFLIQYYNGEERAKGNILERFSAQQFPDLHSELNLSSLELGDSALYFCASSPGGGGNQPQHFGDGTRLSIL.

V gene TRBV6-4 combines with J gene TRBJ1-5; D is uncertain. Germline V gene lookup returns CDR1 MRHNA and CDR2 SNTAGT. Trimming left V 4 bases short and J 2 bases short, with 6 bases between. The CDR3 has 13 amino acids. CDR3 nucleotides: TGTGCCAGCAGTGCAAGTGGCAATCAGCCCCAGCATTTT. Translating it yields CASSASGNQPQHF.

This clone was recorded a few times. This rearrangement joins TRBV9 to TRBJ2-7; tentatively, D is TRBD1 (6 bases). CDR3 length: 14 amino acids. Germline V CDR1 and CDR2: SGDLS, YYNGEE. V lost 2 bases, J lost 1 base, and 10 bases lay in between. Here the CDR3 reads CASSVRDISYEQYF. In nucleotides, the CDR3 is TGTGCCAGCAGCGTCAGGGACATATCCTACGAGCAGTACTTC.

This chain joins TRBV28 and TRBJ2-2, with D maybe TRBD2 (6 bases). Trimming took off 7 bases at V and 6 bases at J, with 18 bases between the two ends. The CDR3 consists of 15 residues. The germline V gene has CDR1 MDHEN and CDR2 SYDVKM. The DNA for the CDR3 is TGTGCCAGCACCCTTAATTTACTAGCATCCGGGGAGCTGTTTTTT. Translation gives CASTLNLLASGELFF.

The CDR3 DNA reads as TGTGCCAGTCGGGACAGGGACTCCTATGGCTACACCTTC. Amino acid sequence: CASRDRDSYGYTF. This chain uses TRBV19 with TRBJ1-2; 9 bases agree with TRBD1. CDR3 length: 13 amino acids. Unmatched junction bases numbered 5, after V lost 8 bases and J lost 4 bases. The germline V gene encodes CDR1 LNHDA and CDR2 SQIVND (reference sequence).

This clone occurred once. The gene calls are TRBV3-1 (or the pseudogene TRBV3-2) and TRBJ2-3, with 10 positions matching TRBD1. Trimming cost V 0 bases and J 0 bases; bases outside gene matches: 15. This CDR3 comprises 21 residues. The germline V gene encodes CDR1 LGHDT and CDR2 YNNKEL (reference sequence). In DNA, the CDR3 is TGTGCCAGCAGCCAAGAACTCATTAGGGGACAGGGGAGGGAGAGCACAGATACGCAGTATTTT. It encodes CASSQELIRGQGRESTDTQYF.

The rearrangement joins TRBV5-1 to TRBJ1-2, with no clear D. Germline V lookup: CDR1 SGHRS, CDR2 YFSETQ. This CDR3 is 13 amino acids long. V lost 0 bases, J lost 5 bases, and 8 bases lay in between. CDR3 coding DNA: TGCGCCAGCAGCTTGGACCCACAGTATGGCTACACCTTC. It encodes CASSLDPQYGYTF.

V usage is TRBV19 and J usage is TRBJ2-3, with 11 bases aligning to TRBD2. The ends lost 4 bases at V and 0 bases at J; junction bases unmatched: 12. This CDR3 contains 19 residues. Germline assignment: CDR1 LNHDA and CDR2 SQIVND (reference sequence). This CDR3 reads CASSRNPSGGRRSTDTQYF. The CDR3 DNA is TGTGCCAGTAGTAGGAATCCTAGCGGGGGGCGCCGAAGCACAGATACGCAGTATTTT.

V gene TRBV27 combines with J gene TRBJ1-6; D is perhaps TRBD1 (5 bases). The germline V and J ends were trimmed by 3 bases and 12 bases, with 9 bases remaining between them. CDR3 length: 12 amino acids. From germline, CDR1 is MNHEY and CDR2 SMNVEV (reference sequence). The CDR3 sequence: CASSLGGGPLHF. CDR3 nucleotide sequence: TGTGCCAGCAGTTTGGGGGGAGGACCCCTCCACTTT.

J is TRBJ2-3 and V is TRBV9; 9 nucleotides agree with TRBD1. J lost 0 bases, V lost 0 bases, and 11 bases had no gene match. Germline-derived CDR1 and CDR2 are SGDLS and YYNGEE. The CDR3 runs to 19 residues. The CDR3 loop reads CASSVDRSGQGISTDTQYF. Here the CDR3 DNA reads TGTGCCAGCAGCGTAGACCGAAGCGGACAGGGGATTAGCACAGATACGCAGTATTTT.

This rearrangement joins TRBV11-3 to TRBJ1-1, with D tentatively TRBD1 (6 bases). Looked up from germline, CDR1 is SGHNT and CDR2 is YENEEA. V dropped 6 bases and J dropped 4 bases, with 15 bases sitting between them. The CDR3 spans 14 residues. The CDR3 protein is CASRLGRGGTEAFF. The CDR3 DNA reads TGTGCCAGCAGACTAGGGAGGGGGGGCACTGAAGCTTTCTTT.

The chain combines TRBV19 with TRBJ2-6, with TRBD1 matching over 9 bases. After removal of 9 bases from V and 3 bases from J, the junction contained 9 bases not matched to a gene. Germline V gives CDR1 LNHDA, CDR2 SQIVND (reference sequence). There are 16 residues in the CDR3. As DNA, the CDR3 is TGTGCCAGCATGGGTGGGACAGGGTATGGGGCCAACGTCCTGACTTTC. Protein: CASMGGTGYGANVLTF.

The gene calls are TRBV10-3 and TRBJ1-2; D call uncertain. The CDR3 contains 14 residues. The V end was cut by 3 bases, the J end by 2 bases, with 10 bases between. The germline gives CDR1 ENHRY, CDR2 SYGVKD. The CDR3 DNA reads as TGTGCCATCAGTGATACCAGCCTGAACTATGGCTACACCTTC. It translates to CAISDTSLNYGYTF.